The 20 T cell receptor beta chains reported below all come from one sample, sequenced in a study of CD8+ T cells in alopecia areata. Sequencing relied on a cDNA template that was reverse transcribed from extracted RNA. Clones were read by immunoSEQ multiplex PCR, and TCRdb kept only the in-frame ones, dropping some. The profile covers roughly 120,000 clones, none occurring a single time. Source material: lesional skin. All receptors come from a C3H/HeJ mouse with alopecia areata. The mouse strain carries the MHC haplotype H2-k.

This clone came up a few times. Mouse gene names and germline throughout. The read stops 4 residues short of the end of the CDR3; the missing end is completed from the germline J gene. V and J are TRBV17 and TRBJ2-5; 8 nucleotides match TRBD2. CDR1 and CDR2 (germline): MNHDT, YYDKIL. The CDR3 is 14 residues long. The CDR3 reads CASSFGWGVDTQYF. The sequenced CDR3 bases are TGTGCTAGTAGCTTTGGCTGGGGGGTTGAC.

This clone appeared a few times. Mouse names are used for the genes. The CDR3 goes on 4 residues after the read ends, and that part is filled in from the germline J gene. The gene calls are TRBV13-3 and TRBJ2-7; 9 bases line up with TRBD2. The CDR3 runs 15 residues. Germline CDR1 is NNHDY and CDR2 is SYVADS. The part of the CDR3 DNA that was read is TGTGCCAGCAGTGATGTGTGGGGGGGCGCGTAT. Its translation: CASSDVWGGAY. The whole CDR3 sequence reads CASSDVWGGAYEQYF.

This clone was observed a few times. All gene names here are mouse names. The CDR3 end falls 4 residues outside the read, so it is completed with the germline J gene. The chain recombines TRBV19 with TRBJ2-4; no firm D call. Germline CDR1 is FNHDT and CDR2 is SITEND (reference sequence). This CDR3 is built from 13 residues. Trimming took 2 bases from V and 3 from J, leaving 7 bases between them. CDR3 region: CASSITIQNTLYF. The CDR3 DNA, read in part, is TGTGCCAGCAGTATCACAATCCAAAAC.

This clone was seen more than once but under ten times. Gene names refer to mouse genes. Read sequence stops 4 residues before the CDR3 end, and the germline J gene provides the missing end. The rearrangement links TRBV13-3 to TRBJ2-5; 9 nucleotides line up with TRBD2. CDR3 length: 14 residues. Germline CDR1 is NNHDY and CDR2 is SYVADS. Incomplete CDR3 DNA: TGTGCCAGCAGACCTGGGACTGGGAGAGAC. The encoded protein is CASRPGTGRD. The full CDR3 protein is CASRPGTGRDTQYF.

This clone occurred a few times. A junction boundary mismatches the germline segment, possibly from a read error. The genes are named according to mouse. The read comes to an end 4 residues before the CDR3 does, leaving the germline J gene to fill in the end. This chain joins TRBV13-3 and TRBJ2-4; 10 bases match TRBD2. The CDR3 is made up of 17 amino acids. The germline V gene encodes CDR1 NNHDY and CDR2 SYVADS. This CDR3 reads CASCETGLGSSQNTLYF. CDR3 DNA (partial): TGTGCCAGCTGTGAGACGGGACTGGGGTCTAGTCAAAAC.

This clone was observed a handful of times. Mouse gene names apply. The read ends 4 residues early relative to the CDR3; the germline J gene fills the gap. The chain combines TRBV13-3 with TRBJ2-5; weak D call: TRBD2 (6 bases). Germline assignment: CDR1 NNHDY and CDR2 SYVADS. The germline V and J ends were trimmed by 6 bases and 0 bases, with 14 bases remaining between them. The CDR3 is made up of 15 amino acids. The CDR3 sequence is CASKPWGINQDTQYF. The CDR3 bases that were read are TGTGCCAGCAAGCCGTGGGGGATTAACCAAGAC.

Worth noting for this clone: Gene and germline names: mouse. The read stops 4 residues short of the end of the CDR3; the missing end is completed from the germline J gene. Other DNA sequences of this sample code for an identical CDR3. V and J are TRBV1 and TRBJ2-2, with D perhaps matching TRBD1 (6 bases). Per the germline V gene, CDR1 is NSQYPW and CDR2 is LRSPGD (reference sequence). The ends were cut back, 0 bases at V and 3 bases at J, with 11 bases in the middle. The CDR3 has 16 residues. The covered CDR3 bases are TGCACCTGCAGTGCAGACAGGGAGGGGGACACCGGG. Residues: CTCSADREGDTG. The whole CDR3 sequence is CTCSADREGDTGQLYF.

A remark on this clone: Gene names are the mouse ones. The read falls 4 residues short of the CDR3 end, and the missing part is taken from the germline J gene. The chain has TRBV16 and TRBJ1-2, with a possible D match to TRBD1 (6 bases). Germline lookup yields CDR1 SGHSA and CDR2 FRNQAP. Trimming pared 3 bases from V and 3 bases from J, leaving 11 bases between. The CDR3 contains 14 residues. CDR3 sequence reads: CASSFGTRDSDYTF. CDR3 bases read: TGTGCAAGCAGCTTCGGGACAAGAGACTCC.

This clone has just a few counts. Genes here carry mouse names. From the germline J gene comes the end of the CDR3, since the read stops 4 residues before it. This chain joins TRBV13-3 and TRBJ2-7; D perhaps matches TRBD2 (7 bases). Germline assignment: CDR1 NNHDY and CDR2 SYVADS. The CDR3 spans 11 residues. CDR3 region: CASGGRDEQYF. Incomplete CDR3 DNA: TGTGCCAGCGGGGGGCGCGAT.

This clone was picked up a small number of times. Gene names refer to mouse genes. The CDR3 is cut off 4 residues early in the read; its end comes from the germline J gene. The chain has TRBV19 and TRBJ1-2, with 10 bases that match TRBD1. There are 12 residues in the CDR3. Germline V gene data show CDR1 as FNHDT and CDR2 as SITEND (reference sequence). Incomplete CDR3 DNA: TGTGCCAGCAGTGGGGACAGGGGC. This encodes CASSGDRG. The entire CDR3 reads CASSGDRGDYTF.

There are many counts of this clone. Genes here carry mouse names. With the read ending 4 residues before the CDR3 end, the germline J gene is used to fill in that end. At the DNA level, this CDR3 is encoded by other sequences in the same sample as well. The V call is TRBV1, the J call TRBJ2-7; 11 nucleotides match TRBD1. CDR3 length: 16 residues. Per germline, CDR1 NSQYPW and CDR2 LRSPGD (reference sequence). This chain's CDR3 is CTCSADPGTGGYEQYF. The sequenced part of the CDR3 DNA is TGCACCTGCAGTGCAGACCCCGGGACAGGGGGGTAT.

This clone turned up a few times. The gene names here belong to mouse. The read gets to within 4 residues of the CDR3 end, and the germline J gene fills in the rest. The chain uses TRBV19 and TRBJ1-1, with 7 bases fitting TRBD1. This CDR3 has 13 residues. The V segment lost 3 bases and the J segment 3 bases; nucleotides outside the gene matches: 2. Per germline, CDR1 FNHDT and CDR2 SITEND (reference sequence). The sequenced part of the CDR3 DNA is TGTGCCAGCAGTAGACAGGGTTACACA. Translating it yields CASSRQGYT. The whole CDR3 protein reads CASSRQGYTEVFF.

Remarks on this clone: Gene names and germline refer to mouse. The read gets to within 4 residues of the CDR3 end, and the germline J gene fills in the rest. This chain uses TRBV1 with TRBJ2-2; 9 positions agree with TRBD1. Germline V gene lookup returns CDR1 NSQYPW and CDR2 LRSPGD (reference sequence). V was pared by 6 bases and J by 4 bases, with 6 bases of the junction left unmatched. The CDR3 sequence is 15 residues long. CDR3 loop: CTCRAGTGTTGQLYF. The CDR3 bases that were read are TGCACCTGCAGGGCCGGGACAGGGACCACCGGG.

With regard to this clone: Mouse names are used for the genes. The read ends 4 residues before the CDR3 terminus; that terminus is restored from the germline J gene. The chain is built from TRBV13-3 and TRBJ2-2; 7 bases fit TRBD2. This CDR3 spans 15 amino acids. Trimming at V came to 0 bases and at J to 2 bases, leaving 1 base not matched to a gene. The germline V gene encodes CDR1 NNHDY and CDR2 SYVADS. The DNA read from the CDR3 is TGTGCCAGCAGTGATGGTGGGGGGAACACCGGG. Translating gives CASSDGGGNTG. The whole CDR3 region reads CASSDGGGNTGQLYF.

For this clone: These gene names are mouse names. This CDR3 reads CASSRTGGEGQDTQYF. CDR3 DNA, as far as it was read: TGTGCCAGCAGTAGGACTGGGGGGGAGGGCCAAGAC. The chain is built from TRBV13-3 and TRBJ2-5, with 12 bases aligning to TRBD2. Sequencing ends 4 residues short of the CDR3 end; the germline J gene provides the rest. J gave up 2 bases and V 4 bases, and 5 bases lay outside the gene matches. The length of the CDR3 is 16 residues. Germline V gene data show CDR1 as NNHDY and CDR2 as SYVADS.

In the case of this clone: These gene names are mouse names. The read terminates 4 residues ahead of where the CDR3 ends, so the germline J gene completes it. The chain carries TRBV13-3 and TRBJ2-4; 10 bases agree with TRBD1. Trimming cost V 5 bases and J 3 bases; bases outside gene matches: 3. This CDR3 is built from 14 residues. Germline V gene data show CDR1 as NNHDY and CDR2 as SYVADS. The CDR3 bases that were read are TGTGCCAGCAGGGGGGACAGGGGCCAAAAC. This codes for CASRGDRGQN. The full CDR3 sequence reads CASRGDRGQNTLYF. Together with reference TRBV13-3 and TRBJ2-4, the CDR3 gives the full variable domain: EAAVTQSPRSKVAVTGGKVTLSCHQTNNHDYMYWYRQDTGHGLRLIHYSYVADSTEKGDIPDGYKASRPSQENFSLILELASLSQTAVYFCASRGDRGQNTLYFGAGTRLSVL.

The table lists this clone with a few counts. Mouse germline and gene names are used. Sequencing ends 4 residues short of the CDR3 end; the germline J gene provides the rest. This sequence joins TRBV13-3 and TRBJ2-7, with TRBD2 matching over 7 bases. The CDR3 covers 14 residues. The ends lost 4 bases at V and 0 bases at J; junction bases unmatched: 4. Germline CDR1 NNHDY, CDR2 SYVADS. The CDR3 sequence: CASSRTGDSYEQYF. Incomplete CDR3 DNA: TGTGCCAGCAGTAGAACTGGGGACTCCTAT.

A few counts support this clone. Gene names denote mouse genes. The read terminates 4 residues before the CDR3 end, so the remaining end is supplied by the germline J gene. The chain employs TRBV13-3 and TRBJ2-2; 12 nucleotides align to TRBD2. Germline assignment: CDR1 NNHDY and CDR2 SYVADS. The trim removed 0 bases at V and 3 bases at J, leaving 6 bases unmatched. The CDR3 totals 18 residues. CDR3 region: CASSDADWGGAYTGQLYF. The sequenced part of the CDR3 DNA is TGTGCCAGCAGTGATGCAGACTGGGGGGGCGCATACACCGGG.

This clone was seen a few times. Germline and genes: mouse. The DNA ends 4 residues before the CDR3 does, and the rest of the CDR3 is filled in from the germline J gene. This sequence joins TRBV19 and TRBJ1-2; D perhaps matches TRBD1 (5 bases). There are 13 residues in the CDR3. Germline CDR1 and CDR2: FNHDT and SITEND (reference sequence). CDR3 DNA, as far as it was read: TGTGCCAGCAGTATAGCAGGGAGGTCC. Translation: CASSIAGRS. The CDR3 as a whole reads CASSIAGRSDYTF.

There are a few counts of this clone. Gene names are mouse gene names. CDR3 DNA (partial): TGTGCCTGGAGTCCTGCTCTTAACCAAGAC. Its protein is CAWSPALNQD. The CDR3, in full, reads CAWSPALNQDTQYF. The chain recombines TRBV31 with TRBJ2-5; D remains ambiguous. The read stops 4 residues short of the end of the CDR3; the missing end is completed from the germline J gene. This CDR3 comprises 14 residues. Germline V CDR1 and CDR2: GKSSPN, SITVG. The V gene lost 1 base and the J gene lost 0 bases, with 8 bases spanning the gap.